This TCR beta chain was documented in a study of cytomegalovirus exposure and HLA in healthy donors. After removal of 4 bases from V and 4 bases from J, the junction contained 12 bases not matched to a gene. This CDR3 is 17 amino acids long. The germline V gene encodes CDR1 SGHRS and CDR2 YFSETQ. This PCR relied on a set of 60 Vbeta primers and 13 Jbeta primers. Method: immunoSEQ multiplex PCR; TCRdb's copy keeps in-frame clones and lacks some. The sample records more than 90,000 clones, about 76% being singletons. The TCR originated in a woman in her 70s in good health and CMV-seropositive. What was sequenced was PBMCs. This chain uses TRBV5-1 with TRBJ2-2, with TRBD2 matching over 8 bases. CDR3 bases: TGCGCCAGCAGCATGACTAGCGCGGGCTTTAGCACCGGGGAGCTGTTTTTT. Protein product: CASSMTSAGFSTGELFF.